This is a list of T cell receptor beta chains from one sample in a study of technical replicates of blood from several donors. Generated by immunoSEQ multiplex PCR, the TCRdb table keeps only in-frame clones and is missing some. The table records tens of thousands of clones, about 93% of them present only once. Input material: T cells isolated from PBMCs. The receptor source for this set is a human donor in good health. CDR3s include the opening cysteine and the closing phenylalanine or tryptophan. A D gene is named only where the DNA matches it firmly. Rows may omit the clone size; those that give it use once, few, many or a size class.

clone_size j_call d_call v_call cdr3_nt cdr3_aa
once TRBJ1-2 NA TRBV25-1 TGTGCCAGCAGTGTTGCTCTAGACTACACCTTC CASSVALDYTF
NA TRBJ2-1 TRBD2 TRBV7-3 TGTGCCAGCAGCTTAAGACCGGGACTACGGTACGATGAGCAGTTCTTC CASSLRPGLRYDEQFF
NA TRBJ2-3 TRBD1 TRBV25-1 TGTGCCAGCAGTGCGGAGACAGGGCGAGATACGCAGTATTTT CASSAETGRDTQYF
NA TRBJ2-7 NA TRBV6-5 TGTGCCAGCAGTTACACAAAGAACTCCTACGAGCAGTACTTC CASSYTKNSYEQYF
NA TRBJ2-1 TRBD1 TRBV18 TGTGCCAGCTCACCACCGGGACAGGGCCTTTTGGATGAGCAGTTCTTC CASSPPGQGLLDEQFF
NA TRBJ2-7 TRBD1 TRBV6-6 TGTGCCAGCAGGCCGACAGGGGGCTCCTACGAGCAGTACTTC CASRPTGGSYEQYF
NA TRBJ1-1 NA TRBV29-1 TGCAGCGTTGTTAGCGGGATCACGGGCCGTGAAGCTTTCTTT CSVVSGITGREAFF
NA TRBJ2-7 TRBD1 TRBV4-2 TGTGCCAGCAGCCAAGGTACAGGGGACTACGAGCAGTACTTC CASSQGTGDYEQYF
NA TRBJ2-2 NA TRBV27 TGTGCCAGCAGTTTCCAGAACACCGGGGAGCTGTTTTTT CASSFQNTGELFF
NA TRBJ2-3 NA TRBV29-1 TGCAGCGCCGGCCGACTGGCGGGCACAGATACGCAGTATTTT CSAGRLAGTDTQYF
NA TRBJ2-3 TRBD2 TRBV7-9 TGTGCCAGCAGCTATACTACGGCGGGAGACACAGATACGCAGTATTTT CASSYTTAGDTDTQYF
once TRBJ2-7 TRBD1 TRBV23-1 TGCGCCAGCAGTCATGCTCGGACAGGGATCTACGAGCAGTACTTC CASSHARTGIYEQYF
NA TRBJ2-7 TRBD1 TRBV5-1 TGCGCCAGCAGCTTGGGGGGGACAGGGTATGTGTCCTACGAGCAGTACTTC CASSLGGTGYVSYEQYF
NA TRBJ2-1 TRBD2 TRBV19 TGTGCCAGTAGTACGCCAACTAGCGGGATGTACAATGAGCAGTTCTTC CASSTPTSGMYNEQFF
NA TRBJ1-2 TRBD1 TRBV19 TGTGCCAGTAGTATCGGGACAGGCCCATGGGAATATGGCTACACCTTC CASSIGTGPWEYGYTF
once TRBJ2-7 NA TRBV9 TGTGCCAGCAGCGTAGGTCTGGGGCGGTACGAGCAGTACTTC CASSVGLGRYEQYF
NA TRBJ1-2 NA TRBV6-6 TGTGCCAGCAGGGATGACAGCTACTATGGCTACACCTTC CASRDDSYYGYTF